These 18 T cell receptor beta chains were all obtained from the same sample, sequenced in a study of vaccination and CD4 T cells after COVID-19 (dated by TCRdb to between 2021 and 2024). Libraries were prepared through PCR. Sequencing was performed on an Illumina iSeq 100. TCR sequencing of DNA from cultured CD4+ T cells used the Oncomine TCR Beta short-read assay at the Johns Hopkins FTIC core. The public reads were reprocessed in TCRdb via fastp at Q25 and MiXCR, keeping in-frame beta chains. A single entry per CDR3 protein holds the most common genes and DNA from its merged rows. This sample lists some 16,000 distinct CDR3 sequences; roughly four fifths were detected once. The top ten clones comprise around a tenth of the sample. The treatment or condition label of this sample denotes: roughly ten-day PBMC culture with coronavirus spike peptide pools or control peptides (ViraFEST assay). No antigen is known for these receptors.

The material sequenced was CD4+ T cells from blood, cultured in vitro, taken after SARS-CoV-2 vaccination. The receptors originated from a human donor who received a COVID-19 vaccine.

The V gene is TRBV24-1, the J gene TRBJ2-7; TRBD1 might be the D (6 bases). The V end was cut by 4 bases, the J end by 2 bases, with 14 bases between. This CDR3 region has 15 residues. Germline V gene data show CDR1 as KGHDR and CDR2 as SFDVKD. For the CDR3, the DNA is TGTGCCACCAGTGAGTCGACAGGAAACACCTACGAGCAGTACTTC. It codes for CATSESTGNTYEQYF.

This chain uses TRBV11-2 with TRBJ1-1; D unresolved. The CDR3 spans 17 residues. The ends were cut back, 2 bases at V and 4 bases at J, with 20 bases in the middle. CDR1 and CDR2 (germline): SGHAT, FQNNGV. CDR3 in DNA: TGTGCCAGCAGCTTAATCAGTGGGAGGTTAGGTCCCACTGAAGCTTTCTTT. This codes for CASSLISGRLGPTEAFF.

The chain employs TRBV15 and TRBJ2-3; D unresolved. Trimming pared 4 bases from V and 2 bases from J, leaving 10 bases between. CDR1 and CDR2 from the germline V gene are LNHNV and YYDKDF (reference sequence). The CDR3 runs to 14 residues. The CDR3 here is CATSKDRYTDTQYF. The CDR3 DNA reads TGTGCCACCAGCAAGGACCGCTACACAGATACGCAGTATTTT.

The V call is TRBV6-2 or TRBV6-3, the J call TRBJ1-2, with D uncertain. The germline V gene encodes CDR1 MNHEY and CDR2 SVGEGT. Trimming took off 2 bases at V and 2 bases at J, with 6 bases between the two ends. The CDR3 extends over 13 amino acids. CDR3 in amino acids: CASSYAGNYGYTF. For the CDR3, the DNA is TGTGCCAGCAGTTACGCGGGGAACTATGGCTACACCTTC.

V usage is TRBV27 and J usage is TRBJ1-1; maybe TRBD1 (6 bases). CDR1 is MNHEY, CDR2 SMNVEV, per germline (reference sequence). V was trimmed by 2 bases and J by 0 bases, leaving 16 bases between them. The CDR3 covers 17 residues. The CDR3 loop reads CASSLGQRAEMNTEAFF. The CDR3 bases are TGTGCCAGCAGTTTAGGACAGCGGGCCGAGATGAACACTGAAGCTTTCTTT.

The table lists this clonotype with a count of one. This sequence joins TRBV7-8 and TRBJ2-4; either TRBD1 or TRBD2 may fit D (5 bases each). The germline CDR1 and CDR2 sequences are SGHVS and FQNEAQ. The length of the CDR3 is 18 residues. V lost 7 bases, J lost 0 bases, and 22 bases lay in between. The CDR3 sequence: CASTGPWGYGLAKNIQYF. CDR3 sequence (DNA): TGTGCCAGCACAGGCCCCTGGGGCTACGGACTAGCCAAAAACATTCAGTACTTC.

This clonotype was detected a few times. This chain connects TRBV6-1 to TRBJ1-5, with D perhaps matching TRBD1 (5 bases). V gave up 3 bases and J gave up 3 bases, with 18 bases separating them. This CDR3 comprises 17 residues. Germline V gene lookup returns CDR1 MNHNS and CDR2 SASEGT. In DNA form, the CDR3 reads TGTGCCAGCAGTGAGACAGTGGGAGGGTCTTTCAATCAGCCCCAGCATTTT. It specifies CASSETVGGSFNQPQHF.

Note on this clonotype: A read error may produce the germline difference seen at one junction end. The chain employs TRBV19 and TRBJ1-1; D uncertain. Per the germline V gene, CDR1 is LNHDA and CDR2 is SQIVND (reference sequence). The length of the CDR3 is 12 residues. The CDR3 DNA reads TGTGCCAGCAGTATAGAGAACACTGAAGCTTTCTTT. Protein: CASSIENTEAFF.

CDR3 sequence reads: CASSAQGEQPQHF. The CDR3 DNA reads TGTGCCAGTAGTGCCCAGGGGGAGCAGCCCCAGCATTTT. This sequence joins TRBV19 and TRBJ1-5, with 7 nucleotides matching TRBD1. The CDR3 is made up of 13 amino acids. Trimming at V came to 5 bases and at J to 7 bases, leaving 5 bases not matched to a gene. From germline, CDR1 is LNHDA and CDR2 SQIVND (reference sequence).

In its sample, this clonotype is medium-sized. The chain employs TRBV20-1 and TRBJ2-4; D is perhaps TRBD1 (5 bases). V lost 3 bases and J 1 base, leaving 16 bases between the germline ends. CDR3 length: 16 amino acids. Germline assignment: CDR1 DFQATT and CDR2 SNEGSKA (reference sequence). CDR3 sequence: CSASPSRAEAKNIQYF. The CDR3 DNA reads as TGCAGTGCTAGCCCCTCCAGGGCAGAGGCCAAAAACATTCAGTACTTC.

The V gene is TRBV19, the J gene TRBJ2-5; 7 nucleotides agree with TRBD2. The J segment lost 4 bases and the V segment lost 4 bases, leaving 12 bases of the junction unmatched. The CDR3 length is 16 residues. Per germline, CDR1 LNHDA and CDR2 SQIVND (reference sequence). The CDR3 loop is CASSTSVTGGGETQYF. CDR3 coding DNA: TGTGCCAGTAGTACCTCGGTGACGGGCGGGGGAGAGACCCAGTACTTC.

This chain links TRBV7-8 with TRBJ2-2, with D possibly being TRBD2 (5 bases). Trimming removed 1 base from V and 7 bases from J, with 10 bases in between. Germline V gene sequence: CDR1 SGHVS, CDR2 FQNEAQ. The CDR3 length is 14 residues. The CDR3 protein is CASSLDAGLGELFF. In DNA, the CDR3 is TGTGCCAGCAGCTTAGATGCGGGTCTCGGGGAGCTGTTTTTT.

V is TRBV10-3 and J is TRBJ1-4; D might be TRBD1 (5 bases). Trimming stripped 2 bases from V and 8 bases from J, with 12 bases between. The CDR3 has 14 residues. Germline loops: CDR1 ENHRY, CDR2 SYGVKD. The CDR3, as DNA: TGTGCCATCAGTGAGGCAGGGAGCAGCGAAAAACTGTTTTTT. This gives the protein CAISEAGSSEKLFF.

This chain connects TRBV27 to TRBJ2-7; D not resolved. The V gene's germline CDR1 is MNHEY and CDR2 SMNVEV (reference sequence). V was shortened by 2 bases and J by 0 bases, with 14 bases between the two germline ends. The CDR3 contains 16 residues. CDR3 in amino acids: CASSLRLHHISYEQYF. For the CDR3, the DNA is TGTGCCAGCAGTTTAAGGTTACACCACATCTCCTACGAGCAGTACTTC.

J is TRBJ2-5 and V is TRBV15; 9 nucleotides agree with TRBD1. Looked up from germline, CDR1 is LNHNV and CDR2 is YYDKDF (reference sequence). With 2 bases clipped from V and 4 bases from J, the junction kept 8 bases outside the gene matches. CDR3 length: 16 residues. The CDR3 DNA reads TGTGCCACCAGCAGACCCCCGGGACAGGGATTAGAGACCCAGTACTTC. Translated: CATSRPPGQGLETQYF.

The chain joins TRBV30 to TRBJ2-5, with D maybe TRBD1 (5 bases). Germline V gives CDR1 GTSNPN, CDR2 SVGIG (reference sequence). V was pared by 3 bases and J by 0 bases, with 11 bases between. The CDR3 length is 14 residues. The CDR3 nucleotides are TGTGCCTGGAGAGTCCCAGGGTACCAAGAGACCCAGTACTTC. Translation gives CAWRVPGYQETQYF. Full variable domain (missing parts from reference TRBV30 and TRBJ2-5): SQTIHQWPATLVQPVGSPLSLECTVEGTSNPNLYWYRQAAGRGLQLLFYSVGIGQISSEVPQNLSASRPQDRQFILSSKKLLLSDSGFYLCAWRVPGYQETQYFGPGTRLLVL.

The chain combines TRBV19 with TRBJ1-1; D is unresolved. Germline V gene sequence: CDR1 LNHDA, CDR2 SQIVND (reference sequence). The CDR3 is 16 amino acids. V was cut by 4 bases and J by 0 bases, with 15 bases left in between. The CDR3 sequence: CASSTRFEHMNTEAFF. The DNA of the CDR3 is TGTGCCAGTAGTACGCGGTTCGAGCATATGAACACTGAAGCTTTCTTT.

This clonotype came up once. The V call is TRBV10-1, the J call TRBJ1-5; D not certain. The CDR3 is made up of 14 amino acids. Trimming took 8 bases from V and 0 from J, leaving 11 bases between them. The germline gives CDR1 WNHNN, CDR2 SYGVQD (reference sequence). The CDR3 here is CASFTPYSNQPQHF. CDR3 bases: TGCGCCAGCTTTACACCGTATAGCAATCAGCCCCAGCATTTT.